This T cell receptor beta chain was captured in a study of T cell repertoires in cytomegalovirus infection. The overall study: From public TCR beta signatures came an indication of both CMV infection and matching HLA type.

TCRdb fed the reads into MiXCR, producing one record per CDR3 protein. The data show about 83,000 distinct CDR3 sequences, approximately 30% seen once. Germline CDR1 LGHNA, CDR2 YSLEER. CDR3 length: 16 amino acids. Trimming cost V 0 bases and J 0 bases, with 9 bases left between them. About this clonotype itself: Its antigen remains unidentified.

General study results and limits: Ex vivo responses were dominated by HLA-C-restricted CMV-specific TCR beta clonotypes.

V and J are TRBV4-3 and TRBJ2-1, with D uncertain. The receptor's source is a human donor in good health (CMV status not recorded). Some clones in this sample may be carry-over from other donors' samples. Sequences were derived from CD8+ T cells from cultured PBMCs, sampled from culture after CMV antigen stimulation. The CDR3 coding sequence is TGCGCCAGCAGCCAAGATGGGCATGACTCCTACAATGAGCAGTTCTTC. Amino acids: CASSQDGHDSYNEQFF.